The sequence of this TCR beta chain was determined in a study of OX40 agonist ivuxolimab in advanced cancers. Overall study context: Males comprised roughly four fifths of the group, whose mean age was approximately 60 years (range roughly 20 to 85). Study findings and constraints: The study observed clonal expansion of CD4+ and CD8+ blood T cells by week 6 at 0.1 to 3.0 mg/kg.

Repertoires were generated with immunoSEQ multiplex PCR, while TCRdb's copy carries only in-frame clones and drops some. This sample has more than 75,000 clones; about 86% occur once, and the top ten carry 6.6%. In the case of this clone: The target antigen is unknown.

Trimming cost V 3 bases and J 6 bases; bases outside gene matches: 5. Germline V gene data show CDR1 as SEHNR and CDR2 as FQNEAQ (reference sequence). The CDR3 consists of 15 residues. The V and J genes are TRBV7-9 and TRBJ1-2; TRBD1 aligns across 12 bases. This TCR was recovered from an adult with an advanced solid tumor such as melanoma, head and neck, liver or kidney cancer. This material consisted of CD4+ or CD8+ T cells sorted from blood, taken in a trial of the OX40 agonist ivuxolimab. The CDR3: CASSFRDRGLDGYTF. CDR3 nucleotide sequence: TGTGCCAGCAGCTTCCGGGACAGGGGGCTCGATGGCTACACCTTC.